The next 26 T cell receptor beta chains were all read from a single sample in a study of T cell responses to AZD1222 COVID-19 vaccine. TCRdb's copy holds only in-frame clones and misses some; the assay was immunoSEQ multiplex PCR. The sample includes about 130,000 clones, approximately 93% of them seen just once. The sample here was peripheral blood, taken on day 0 of AZD1222 vaccination. These receptors were obtained from an adult in good health.

The chain couples TRBV2 to TRBJ1-4; D gene uncertain. CDR1 is SNHLY and CDR2 is FYNNEI in the germline V gene. Trimming left V 8 bases short and J 0 bases short, with 16 bases between. CDR3 size: 16 residues. CDR3 sequence reads: CASRTDFQATNEKLFF. CDR3 coding DNA: TGTGCCAGCCGAACTGATTTTCAGGCAACTAATGAAAAACTGTTTTTT.

The chain couples TRBV10-3 to TRBJ2-2; D remains unclear. Trimming took 0 bases from V and 3 from J, leaving 5 bases between them. Germline loops: CDR1 ENHRY, CDR2 SYGVKD. The CDR3 length is 14 residues. The chain's CDR3 is CAISESSDTGELFF. In nucleotides, the CDR3 is TGTGCCATCAGTGAGTCGTCGGACACCGGGGAGCTGTTTTTT.

This clone was recorded only once. The chain is built from TRBV9 and TRBJ1-2; D call uncertain. Deletions cut 7 bases from V and 3 bases from J, with 10 bases between. The CDR3 sequence is 12 residues long. CDR1 is SGDLS and CDR2 is YYNGEE in the germline V gene. In nucleotides, the CDR3 is TGTGCCAGCTTTACAATGGACTATGGCTACACCTTC. It encodes CASFTMDYGYTF.

The CDR3 region is CASRLQGGQPQHF. CDR3 nucleotides: TGTGCCAGCAGACTACAGGGAGGTCAGCCCCAGCATTTT. The rearrangement uses TRBV6-5 and TRBJ1-5; the D gene is possibly TRBD1 (6 bases). CDR3 length equals 13 residues. Deletions cut 6 bases from V and 6 bases from J, with 12 bases between. Germline V gene lookup returns CDR1 MNHEY and CDR2 SVGAGI.

The V gene is TRBV7-3, the J gene TRBJ2-5; tentatively, D is TRBD1 (5 bases). CDR3 length: 13 residues. Per the germline V gene, CDR1 is SGHTA and CDR2 is FQGTGA. With 4 bases removed from V and 5 bases from J, the gap between germline ends came to 11 bases. CDR3 nucleotide sequence: TGTGCCAGCAGCTCGACGACAGAGGAGACCCAGTACTTC. Translated, it gives CASSSTTEETQYF.

The chain is built from TRBV7-2 and TRBJ1-2, with D unclear. The V gene lost 0 bases and the J gene lost 7 bases, with 6 bases spanning the gap. The CDR3 consists of 12 residues. Germline lookup yields CDR1 SGHTA and CDR2 FQGNSA. CDR3 amino acids: CASSLAGGGYTF. The CDR3 DNA reads TGTGCCAGCAGCTTAGCAGGTGGTGGCTACACCTTC.

This chain joins TRBV27 and TRBJ1-6; no reliable D call. Germline CDR1 MNHEY, CDR2 SMNVEV (reference sequence). CDR3 length: 16 amino acids. Trimming cost V 4 bases and J 7 bases, with 17 bases left between them. CDR3 sequence: CASSSSQSPRNSPLHF. The CDR3 bases are TGTGCCAGCAGTTCCTCCCAGTCCCCACGCAATTCACCCCTCCACTTT.

The chain has TRBV10-3 and TRBJ2-1; D perhaps matches TRBD2 (5 bases). The CDR3 contains 14 residues. V was shortened by 7 bases and J by 2 bases, with 12 bases between the two germline ends. Per the germline V gene, CDR1 is ENHRY and CDR2 is SYGVKD. DNA of the CDR3: TGTGCCATCAAGTCCCCGGGAACCTACAATGAGCAGTTCTTC. Its protein product is CAIKSPGTYNEQFF.

This chain joins TRBV11-3 and TRBJ2-5; D unresolved. This CDR3 is 14 amino acids long. Germline V lookup: CDR1 SGHNT, CDR2 YENEEA. Trimming shortened V by 0 bases and J by 2 bases, and 7 bases separated the two germline ends. CDR3 region: CASSLDPGQETQYF. The DNA of the CDR3 is TGTGCCAGCAGCTTAGATCCTGGACAAGAGACCCAGTACTTC.

V gene TRBV14 combines with J gene TRBJ2-3, with D possibly TRBD2 on 6 matching bases. The V end lost 4 bases, the J end lost 0 bases, and 11 bases lay between the germline ends. The V gene's germline CDR1 is SGHDN and CDR2 FVKESK. CDR3 length: 15 residues. CDR3 DNA: TGTGCCAGCAGCCCGGGACTCTTTAGCACAGATACGCAGTATTTT. Protein sequence: CASSPGLFSTDTQYF.

The sample holds a few counts of this clone. At one end, the junction sequence differs from germline, possibly due to a read error. The rearrangement uses TRBV11-2 and TRBJ1-4, with D possibly TRBD1 on 5 matching bases. The germline gives CDR1 SGHAT, CDR2 FQNNGV. This CDR3 is built from 15 residues. The CDR3 protein is CASSLVQGTNEKLFF. The CDR3 DNA reads as TGTGCCAGCAGCTTAGTCCAGGGAACTAACGAAAAACTGTTTTTT.

CDR3 in DNA: TGTGCCAGCAGCCCCAGAGTGAGCCGCTACGAGCAGTACTTC. This translates into CASSPRVSRYEQYF. The chain uses TRBV7-8 and TRBJ2-7; D unresolved. The CDR3 has 14 residues. Trimming stripped 5 bases from V and 3 bases from J, with 14 bases between. Germline V CDR1 and CDR2: SGHVS, FQNEAQ.

The rearrangement links TRBV10-3 to TRBJ2-7; D unclear. Trimming cost V 3 bases and J 0 bases, with 9 bases left between them. The length of the CDR3 is 14 residues. From germline, CDR1 is ENHRY and CDR2 SYGVKD. The CDR3 loop reads CAISDGVSSYEQYF. Here the CDR3 DNA reads TGTGCCATCAGTGACGGAGTGAGCTCCTACGAGCAGTACTTC.

This chain uses TRBV11-3 with TRBJ2-7; D remains ambiguous. The CDR3 length is 13 residues. Germline CDR1 is SGHNT and CDR2 is YENEEA. Trimming pared 1 base from V and 0 bases from J, leaving 4 bases between. As DNA, the CDR3 is TGTGCCAGCAGCTTAGGGCCCTCCTACGAGCAGTACTTC. Translated: CASSLGPSYEQYF.

The DNA for the CDR3 is TGTGCCAGCAGCCGACCTGGACTAGCCGGTGAGCAGTTCTTC. It encodes CASSRPGLAGEQFF. The chain employs TRBV7-3 and TRBJ2-1, with 8 bases matching TRBD2. The CDR3 is 14 amino acids. The trim removed 5 bases at V and 9 bases at J, leaving 9 bases unmatched. Germline V lookup: CDR1 SGHTA, CDR2 FQGTGA.

This clone was found a few times. The chain links TRBV27 to TRBJ2-7; D is perhaps TRBD1 (7 bases). Per the germline V gene, CDR1 is MNHEY and CDR2 is SMNVEV (reference sequence). Between the trimmed V and J ends, which lost 5 bases and 2 bases, there was a span of 13 bases. The CDR3 totals 14 residues. The DNA for the CDR3 is TGTGCCAGCAGTATCAGGGGGGCCCCCTACGAGCAGTACTTC. Its protein product is CASSIRGAPYEQYF.

This chain links TRBV27 with TRBJ2-3; D perhaps matches TRBD2 (5 bases). V shed 3 bases and J shed 2 bases, with 12 bases lying between them. The germline CDR1 and CDR2 sequences are MNHEY and SMNVEV (reference sequence). The length of the CDR3 is 15 residues. CDR3 protein: CASSFGRRNTDTQYF. In DNA, the CDR3 is TGTGCCAGCAGTTTTGGGCGGAGGAACACAGATACGCAGTATTTT.

The chain links TRBV7-8 to TRBJ1-2, with a tentative D call TRBD1 (5 bases). The CDR3 covers 15 residues. V was pared by 1 base and J by 6 bases, with 15 bases between. Germline V CDR1 and CDR2: SGHVS, FQNEAQ. CDR3 in amino acids: CASSLGLEQANGYTF. Written as DNA, the CDR3 is TGTGCCAGCAGCTTAGGATTAGAACAGGCTAATGGCTACACCTTC.

Comments on this clone: No DNA is shown, since the ends of the CDR3 on it are uncertain; the CDR3 is the one TCRdb lists. V gene TRBV12-3 or TRBV12-4 combines with J gene TRBJ1-2; TRBD1, as called in the table, went unchecked against the DNA. Inclusive of both ends, the CDR3 amounts to 12 amino acids. The CDR3 here is CASSLGWGTGIF.

The J gene is TRBJ2-7, the V gene TRBV21-1; no check of the table's D call, TRBD2, against the DNA was made. TRBV21-1 is shown as a pseudogene. The length of the CDR3 is 14 residues. The chain's CDR3 is CASSKDPSGGEQYF. CDR3 DNA: TGTGCCAGCAGCAAGGACCCTTCCGGAGGGGAGCAGTACTTC.

The sample holds one count of this clone. V and J are TRBV19 and TRBJ1-2; 9 bases are shared with TRBD1. V was pared by 10 bases and J by 6 bases, with 12 bases of the junction left unmatched. The germline V gene encodes CDR1 LNHDA and CDR2 SQIVND (reference sequence). This CDR3 comprises 14 residues. CDR3 residues: CATLDRGVPNGYTF. Here the CDR3 DNA reads TGTGCCACCCTGGACAGGGGAGTCCCTAATGGCTACACCTTC.

The rearrangement joins TRBV9 to TRBJ2-1; 9 bases are shared with TRBD1. Trimming at V came to 3 bases and at J to 7 bases, leaving 5 bases not matched to a gene. The CDR3 runs to 14 residues. CDR1 and CDR2 from the germline V gene are SGDLS and YYNGEE. DNA of the CDR3: TGTGCCAGCAGCGGTGGGACAGGGTTAAATGAGCAGTTCTTC. Encoded protein: CASSGGTGLNEQFF.

The chain employs TRBV5-1 and TRBJ2-7, with unresolved D. In germline, CDR1 is SGHRS, CDR2 YFSETQ. V was trimmed by 4 bases and J by 5 bases, leaving 10 bases between them. This CDR3 has 12 amino acids. The CDR3 bases are TGCGCCAGCAGCCGGACGACGGACGAGCAGTACTTC. It is translated as CASSRTTDEQYF.

The rearrangement uses TRBV29-1 and TRBJ2-1; 12 bases map to TRBD2. V lost 4 bases and J lost 7; bases outside the gene matches: 5. Germline values: CDR1 SQVTM, CDR2 ANQGSEA. This CDR3 is 14 amino acids long. The CDR3, as DNA: TGCAGCGTTGTGACTAGCGGGGGAGTAAATGAGCAGTTCTTC. It translates to CSVVTSGGVNEQFF.

V and J are TRBV24-1 and TRBJ2-3; D remains unclear. The V end lost 3 bases, the J end lost 2 bases, and 17 bases lay between the germline ends. Germline loops: CDR1 KGHDR, CDR2 SFDVKD. The CDR3 runs to 17 residues. The CDR3 spells CATSDKGPTPDTDTQYF. For the CDR3, the DNA is TGTGCCACCAGTGATAAAGGACCGACCCCAGACACAGATACGCAGTATTTT.

The chain couples TRBV28 to TRBJ1-2, with D unresolved. Germline assignment: CDR1 MDHEN and CDR2 SYDVKM. This CDR3 has 13 amino acids. The V end was cut by 5 bases, the J end by 4 bases, with 11 bases between. The CDR3 here is CASSPPRSYGYTF. CDR3 in DNA: TGTGCCAGCAGTCCCCCGCGCAGCTATGGCTACACCTTC.